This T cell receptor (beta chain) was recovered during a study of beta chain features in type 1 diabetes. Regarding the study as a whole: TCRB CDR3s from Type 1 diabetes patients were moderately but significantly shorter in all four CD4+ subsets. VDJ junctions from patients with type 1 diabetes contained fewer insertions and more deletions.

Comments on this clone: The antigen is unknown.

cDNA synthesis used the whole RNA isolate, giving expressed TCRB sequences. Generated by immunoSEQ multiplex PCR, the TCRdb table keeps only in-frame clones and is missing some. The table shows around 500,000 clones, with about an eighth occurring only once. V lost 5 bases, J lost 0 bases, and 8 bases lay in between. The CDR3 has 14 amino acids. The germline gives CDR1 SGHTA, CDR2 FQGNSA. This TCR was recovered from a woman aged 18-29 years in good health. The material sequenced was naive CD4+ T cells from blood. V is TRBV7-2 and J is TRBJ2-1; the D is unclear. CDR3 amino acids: CASSPEFSYNEQFF. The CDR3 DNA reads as TGTGCCAGCAGCCCCGAGTTCTCCTACAATGAGCAGTTCTTC.